This entry concerns a single TCR beta chain. The data were obtained in a study of shared clonotypes between healthy human individuals. Only in-frame clones appear in the TCRdb table, and some are missing; sequencing was by immunoSEQ multiplex PCR. This table holds some 580,000 clones, almost 97% found once. The receptor comes from a woman aged 25 to 39 in good health. Sequencing was done on a sample of naive CD4+ T cells sorted from blood. Subset defined: CD45RA+ positively selected.

The CDR3, as DNA: TGTGCCAGCAGTCAAGGACTAGCGGGACGGTACGAGCAGTACTTC. Its protein product is CASSQGLAGRYEQYF. The chain is built from TRBV2 and TRBJ2-7, with 12 bases lining up with TRBD2. The CDR3 runs to 15 residues. Germline loops: CDR1 SNHLY, CDR2 FYNNEI. V shed 5 bases, J shed 4 bases, and the junction held 6 bases outside the gene matches. Full variable domain (missing parts from reference TRBV2 and TRBJ2-7): EPEVTQTPSHQVTQMGQEVILRCVPISNHLYFYWYRQILGQKVEFLVSFYNNEISEKSEIFDDQFSVERPDGSNFTLKIRSTKLEDSAMYFCASSQGLAGRYEQYFGPGTRLTVT.